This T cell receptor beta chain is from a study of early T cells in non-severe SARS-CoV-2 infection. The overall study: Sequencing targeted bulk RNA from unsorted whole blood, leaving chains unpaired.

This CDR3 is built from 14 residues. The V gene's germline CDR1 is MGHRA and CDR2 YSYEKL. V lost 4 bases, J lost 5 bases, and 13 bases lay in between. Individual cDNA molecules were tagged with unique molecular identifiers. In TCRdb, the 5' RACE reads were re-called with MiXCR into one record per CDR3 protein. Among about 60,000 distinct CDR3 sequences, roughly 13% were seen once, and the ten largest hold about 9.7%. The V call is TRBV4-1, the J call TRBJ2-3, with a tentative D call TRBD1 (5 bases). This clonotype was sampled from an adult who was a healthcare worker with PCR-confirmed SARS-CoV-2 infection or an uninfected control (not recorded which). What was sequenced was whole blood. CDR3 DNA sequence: TGCGCCAGCAGCCTGACAGAGGTGGAAGATACGCAGTATTTT. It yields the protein CASSLTEVEDTQYF.